This T cell receptor beta chain was observed in a study of blood T cells in healthy people across ages. Study-wide findings and caveats: Long-lived and aged donors differed, with more naive CD4+ cells and higher diversity in the long-lived.

Trimming cost V 4 bases and J 7 bases, with 14 bases left between them. CDR3 length equals 14 residues. Germline values: CDR1 ENHRY, CDR2 SYGVKD. Note on this clonotype: The antigen remains unidentified.

For the second PCR, which ran for about 7 to 12 cycles, a sample-barcoded 5' primer and a J-beta primer mix were used. A tag from a template-switch adaptor with 12 random nucleotides marked each cDNA molecule. TCRdb processed the 5' RACE reads anew with MiXCR; each CDR3 protein has one entry. The data show fewer than 1,200,000 distinct CDR3 sequences, about 23% seen once. A further study also used this sample, focusing on T cells of mothers and their children. That work adds: Five to seven children and their three healthy Caucasian mothers were the donors. Whatever RNA was extracted went entirely into cDNA synthesis, at roughly 1.6 ug per 15 ul.

The TCR sequence derives from a girl under 10 years old in good health. The sample comprised blood. The V gene is TRBV10-3, the J gene TRBJ1-5; D may be TRBD1 (6 bases). The CDR3 spells CAISVGGGLQPQHF. Here the CDR3 DNA reads TGTGCCATCAGTGTAGGAGGGGGTCTGCAGCCCCAGCATTTT.